The clone carrying this TCR beta chain was seen at least ten times. The antigen is undetermined. This specimen comes from a study of response to subunit inactivated influenza vaccine. General study findings and limits: Authors suggested that a seasonal influenza vaccination recruits few new T cells each time.

Germline V gives CDR1 DFQATT, CDR2 SNEGSKA (reference sequence). V lost 5 bases and J lost 3; bases outside the gene matches: 15. The CDR3 sequence is 17 residues long. TCRdb used MiXCR to reprocess the RT-PCR reads, holding one entry per CDR3 protein. The sample consists of roughly 700,000 distinct CDR3 sequences, about 15% of them appearing once. The TCR was taken from a man between 50 and 59 years old who received an inactivated influenza vaccine. The chain employs TRBV20-1 and TRBJ2-7, with 11 bases lining up with TRBD2. The material was PBMCs from blood, obtained 14 to 15 days before vaccination. The CDR3 loop is CSAAPLTSGRRVYEQYF. In DNA, the CDR3 is TGCAGTGCTGCCCCCCTTACTAGCGGGAGACGGGTCTACGAGCAGTACTTC.